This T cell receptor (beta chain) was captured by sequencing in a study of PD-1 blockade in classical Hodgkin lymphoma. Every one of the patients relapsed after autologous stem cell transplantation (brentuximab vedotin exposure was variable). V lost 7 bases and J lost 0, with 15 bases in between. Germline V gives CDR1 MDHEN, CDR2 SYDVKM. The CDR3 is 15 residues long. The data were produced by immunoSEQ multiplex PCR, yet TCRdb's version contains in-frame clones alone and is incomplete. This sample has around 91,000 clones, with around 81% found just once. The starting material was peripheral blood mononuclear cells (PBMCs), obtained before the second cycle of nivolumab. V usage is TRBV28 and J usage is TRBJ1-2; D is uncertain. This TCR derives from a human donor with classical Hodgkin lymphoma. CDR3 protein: CASTPSQESNYGYTF. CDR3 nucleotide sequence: TGTGCCAGCACCCCCTCCCAGGAGTCTAACTATGGCTACACCTTC.